This paragraph reports one TCR beta chain. The CDR3 length is 18 residues. CDR1 SGHVS and CDR2 FNYEAQ come from the germline V gene. V lost 1 base and J lost 0, with 13 bases in between. This record belongs to a study of shared clonotypes between healthy human individuals. Naive CD8 isolation took CD45RO-negative cells positively selected for CCR7 and excluded terminally differentiated effector memory CD45RA+ cells. Assay used: immunoSEQ multiplex PCR; TCRdb lists only in-frame clones, some missing. The data hold around 650,000 clones, with approximately 96% observed a single time. The V call is TRBV7-6, the J call TRBJ2-6, with unresolved D. Sequenced: naive CD8+ T cells sorted from blood. The sequence came from a woman between 25 and 40 years old in good health. Here the CDR3 reads CASSLGWAPYSGANVLTF. The DNA of the CDR3 is TGTGCCAGCAGCTTAGGGTGGGCCCCGTACTCTGGGGCCAACGTCCTGACTTTC.